This T cell receptor (beta chain) was retrieved from a study of blood T cell repertoires in COVID-19. Study-wide context: The United States, Italy and Spain provided the acute and convalescent COVID-19 samples. T cells, B-cell-depleted T cells, or PBMCs provided the cDNA or gDNA that served as material.

How the authors handled the data: Estimates of nucleated cell counts were drawn from the amplification of reference gene primers. TCRdb's table, derived via immunoSEQ multiplex PCR, lists solely in-frame clones and lacks some. Clonal size and the V and J genes are those of that table, whereas D and trimming came from the DNA. The table shows over 55,000 clones, with about 75% occurring only once. The germline V and J ends were trimmed by 4 bases and 0 bases, with 19 bases remaining between them. Per the germline V gene, CDR1 is SGHRS and CDR2 is YFSETQ. The CDR3 consists of 17 residues. This TCR was recovered from a human donor in a cohort sampled during active COVID-19. Sequencing was carried out using peripheral blood. The gene calls are TRBV5-1 and TRBJ1-2; the D gene is possibly TRBD1 (5 bases). The CDR3 here is CASSLTGNPKANYGYTF. CDR3 nucleotides: TGCGCCAGCAGCCTAACAGGAAACCCGAAGGCTAACTATGGCTACACCTTC.